This TCR beta chain was identified during a study of cytomegalovirus exposure and HLA in healthy donors. V was trimmed by 4 bases and J by 8 bases, leaving 14 bases between them. Germline loops: CDR1 SGHNT, CDR2 YENEEA. This CDR3 region has 13 residues. With 60 Vbeta and 13 Jbeta primers, the PCR was carried out. Using immunoSEQ multiplex PCR, the repertoire was profiled, and TCRdb retains in-frame clones only, with some absent. The profile shows about 71,000 clones, around 70% of them singletons. Study observations and caveats: About 90% or about 30% of the time was how often most TCR beta V segments were productive, according to an earlier analysis.

Note on this clone: What it binds is not known.

This TCR came from a man aged 40-55 years in good health and CMV-seropositive. Sequencing was done on a sample of PBMCs. The chain links TRBV11-3 to TRBJ1-1, with D perhaps matching TRBD1 (5 bases). The chain's CDR3 is CASSSPGQKEAFF. CDR3 DNA sequence: TGTGCCAGCAGCTCCCCAGGACAAAAAGAAGCTTTCTTT.